A selection of T cell receptor beta chains follows, all from one sample in a study of identical twins. TCRdb re-called the 5' RACE reads with MiXCR, one entry per CDR3 protein. The sample lists 460,000 or so distinct CDR3 sequences; 13% to 15% were seen once. These data were likewise used in another study, on yellow fever vaccine responses in identical twins.

The sample was CD4+ T cells sorted from blood. These receptors all stem from a woman younger than 30 in good health. Both conserved end residues are part of each CDR3. D genes are given only for firm matches. Rows may omit the clone size; those that give it use once, few, many or a size class.

cdr3_aa: CASRLGTGFNEQYF
cdr3_nt: TGCGCCAGCAGGCTCGGGACAGGGTTCAACGAGCAGTACTTC
d_call: TRBD1
v_call: TRBV5-1
clone_size: few
j_call: TRBJ2-7

cdr3_aa: CASSALGAGGPGDTQYF
cdr3_nt: TGTGCCAGCAGCGCTCTCGGGGCGGGAGGTCCGGGGGATACGCAGTATTTT
d_call: TRBD2
v_call: TRBV5-6
clone_size: NA
j_call: TRBJ2-3

cdr3_aa: CASSAGIYEQYF
cdr3_nt: TGTGCCAGCAGCGCCGGAATCTACGAGCAGTACTTC
d_call: NA
v_call: TRBV5-6
clone_size: NA
j_call: TRBJ2-7

cdr3_aa: CASSSAGMQAANYGYTF
cdr3_nt: TGTGCCAGCAGTTCCGCAGGGATGCAGGCAGCTAACTATGGCTACACCTTC
d_call: NA
v_call: TRBV28
clone_size: many
j_call: TRBJ1-2

cdr3_aa: CASSSKRQSDTQYF
cdr3_nt: TGTGCCAGCAGCTCCAAGAGGCAGTCAGATACGCAGTATTTT
d_call: NA
v_call: TRBV7-2
clone_size: many
j_call: TRBJ2-3

cdr3_aa: CASSLLGQNYNEQFF
cdr3_nt: TGTGCCAGCAGCTTACTGGGACAGAATTACAATGAGCAGTTCTTC
d_call: TRBD1
v_call: TRBV7-2
clone_size: NA
j_call: TRBJ2-1

cdr3_aa: CASNPGTRVETQYF
cdr3_nt: TGCGCCAGCAACCCCGGGACTAGGGTGGAGACCCAGTACTTC
d_call: TRBD2
v_call: TRBV5-1
clone_size: NA
j_call: TRBJ2-5

cdr3_aa: CASSLITGTEAFF
cdr3_nt: TGTGCCAGCAGCTTAATCACAGGCACTGAAGCTTTCTTT
d_call: NA
v_call: TRBV7-8
clone_size: many
j_call: TRBJ1-1

cdr3_aa: CASSGPANNSPLHF
cdr3_nt: TGTGCCAGCAGTGGCCCGGCCAATAATTCACCCCTCCACTTT
d_call: NA
v_call: TRBV2
clone_size: NA
j_call: TRBJ1-6

cdr3_aa: CAISGGVGTLNTEAFF
cdr3_nt: TGTGCCATCAGTGGCGGTGTGGGCACTTTGAACACTGAAGCTTTCTTT
d_call: NA
v_call: TRBV10-3
clone_size: few
j_call: TRBJ1-1

cdr3_aa: CASSLPIGTAQETQYF
cdr3_nt: TGTGCCAGCAGCTTACCTATCGGGACAGCCCAAGAGACCCAGTACTTC
d_call: TRBD1
v_call: TRBV7-9
clone_size: NA
j_call: TRBJ2-5

cdr3_aa: CASSPDPRTGGSYNEQFF
cdr3_nt: TGTGCCAGCAGTCCGGACCCTCGGACAGGGGGCTCCTACAATGAGCAGTTCTTC
d_call: TRBD1
v_call: TRBV2
clone_size: many
j_call: TRBJ2-1

cdr3_aa: CASSHRDGYKQYF
cdr3_nt: TGCGCCAGCAGCCATCGGGACGGATACAAGCAGTACTTC
d_call: NA
v_call: TRBV4-3
clone_size: NA
j_call: TRBJ2-7

cdr3_aa: CASSRGLMSSYEQYF
cdr3_nt: TGTGCCAGCAGCCGAGGACTGATGAGCTCCTACGAGCAGTACTTC
d_call: NA
v_call: TRBV7-2
clone_size: few
j_call: TRBJ2-7

cdr3_aa: CASSPRTSGSSEQFF
cdr3_nt: TGTGCCAGCAGCCCCCGGACTAGCGGGAGCAGCGAGCAGTTCTTC
d_call: TRBD2
v_call: TRBV7-8
clone_size: NA
j_call: TRBJ2-1

cdr3_aa: CASSQPSGSNTGELFF
cdr3_nt: TGTGCCAGCAGCCAGCCTAGCGGGTCCAACACCGGGGAGCTGTTTTTT
d_call: TRBD2
v_call: TRBV7-2
clone_size: many
j_call: TRBJ2-2

cdr3_aa: CASRSSGGAGNEQFF
cdr3_nt: TGTGCCAGCAGATCTAGCGGGGGGGCTGGCAATGAGCAGTTCTTC
d_call: TRBD2
v_call: TRBV12-3/TRBV12-4
clone_size: NA
j_call: TRBJ2-1

cdr3_aa: CSVTPGQGGSETQYF
cdr3_nt: TGCAGCGTCACCCCAGGACAGGGGGGTTCGGAGACCCAGTACTTC
d_call: TRBD1
v_call: TRBV29-1
clone_size: NA
j_call: TRBJ2-5

cdr3_aa: CASSSGLAGGHPSTDTQYF
cdr3_nt: TGCGCCAGCAGCTCGGGACTAGCGGGGGGACATCCTAGCACAGATACGCAGTATTTT
d_call: TRBD2
v_call: TRBV5-1
clone_size: few
j_call: TRBJ2-3

cdr3_aa: CASSLVTGTRYNEQFF
cdr3_nt: TGTGCCAGCAGCTTGGTGACGGGAACTCGCTACAATGAGCAGTTCTTC
d_call: NA
v_call: TRBV5-5
clone_size: NA
j_call: TRBJ2-1

cdr3_aa: CASSLEMSGGYEQYF
cdr3_nt: TGTGCCAGCAGCCTAGAGATGTCAGGGGGCTACGAGCAGTACTTC
d_call: TRBD1
v_call: TRBV7-2
clone_size: NA
j_call: TRBJ2-7

cdr3_aa: CASTWGRGVYEQYF
cdr3_nt: TGTGCCAGCACCTGGGGGCGGGGGGTTTACGAGCAGTACTTC
d_call: TRBD2
v_call: TRBV7-6
clone_size: NA
j_call: TRBJ2-7

cdr3_aa: CASKRSGGGNQPQHF
cdr3_nt: TGTGCCAGCAAACGATCAGGGGGCGGCAATCAGCCCCAGCATTTT
d_call: TRBD1
v_call: TRBV28
clone_size: NA
j_call: TRBJ1-5

cdr3_aa: CASSFSSGDRDEQFF
cdr3_nt: TGTGCCAGCAGCTTTTCTAGCGGGGATCGGGATGAGCAGTTCTTC
d_call: TRBD2
v_call: TRBV7-2
clone_size: NA
j_call: TRBJ2-1

cdr3_aa: CASSQGRTSDYEQYF
cdr3_nt: TGCGCCAGCAGCCAAGGGCGGACTAGCGACTACGAGCAGTACTTC
d_call: TRBD2
v_call: TRBV4-3
clone_size: NA
j_call: TRBJ2-7

cdr3_aa: CASSKAGTKLCYF
cdr3_nt: TGTGCCAGCAGCAAAGCCGGGACCAAATTGTGTTACTTC
d_call: NA
v_call: TRBV21-1
clone_size: few
j_call: TRBJ2-4

cdr3_aa: CSARPSGFSYEQYF
cdr3_nt: TGCAGTGCTAGACCTAGCGGGTTCTCCTACGAGCAGTACTTC
d_call: TRBD2
v_call: TRBV20-1
clone_size: NA
j_call: TRBJ2-7

cdr3_aa: CASSYAGLPYNEQFF
cdr3_nt: TGTGCCAGCAGTTACGCGGGATTGCCCTACAATGAGCAGTTCTTC
d_call: NA
v_call: TRBV6-2/TRBV6-3
clone_size: many
j_call: TRBJ2-1

cdr3_aa: CASSGEGAVIRAFF
cdr3_nt: TGTGCCAGCAGTGGAGAGGGGGCGGTGATTAGGGCTTTCTTT
d_call: TRBD1
v_call: TRBV25-1
clone_size: few
j_call: TRBJ1-1

cdr3_aa: CATSTGHLNSPLHF
cdr3_nt: TGTGCCACCAGCACGGGACATCTGAATTCACCCCTCCACTTT
d_call: NA
v_call: TRBV24-1
clone_size: NA
j_call: TRBJ1-6

cdr3_aa: CSARALRRQIDTGELFF
cdr3_nt: TGCAGTGCTAGAGCTCTGCGGCGACAGATAGACACCGGGGAGCTGTTTTTT
d_call: NA
v_call: TRBV20-1
clone_size: few
j_call: TRBJ2-2

cdr3_aa: CASSLGGGGALDTQYF
cdr3_nt: TGTGCCAGCAGCTTAGGCGGCGGGGGGGCCCTAGATACGCAGTATTTT
d_call: TRBD2
v_call: TRBV7-6
clone_size: few
j_call: TRBJ2-3

cdr3_aa: CASSYTPRGGTYEQYF
cdr3_nt: TGTGCCAGCAGTTACACACCCAGGGGGGGGACCTACGAGCAGTACTTC
d_call: NA
v_call: TRBV6-5
clone_size: NA
j_call: TRBJ2-7

cdr3_aa: CASSSSPGTGRNTEAFF
cdr3_nt: TGCGCCAGCAGCTCCTCCCCGGGGACAGGGAGAAACACTGAAGCTTTCTTT
d_call: TRBD1
v_call: TRBV5-1
clone_size: few
j_call: TRBJ1-1

cdr3_aa: CSATTGTSSYEQYF
cdr3_nt: TGCAGTGCTACAACCGGGACTAGCTCCTACGAGCAGTACTTC
d_call: TRBD2
v_call: TRBV20-1
clone_size: few
j_call: TRBJ2-7

cdr3_aa: CAGGGIAGTGELFF
cdr3_nt: TGTGCCGGGGGCGGCATAGCTGGCACCGGGGAGCTGTTTTTT
d_call: NA
v_call: TRBV12-3/TRBV12-4
clone_size: NA
j_call: TRBJ2-2

cdr3_aa: CASSIGGREKLFF
cdr3_nt: TGTGCCAGCAGCATAGGCGGCAGGGAAAAACTGTTTTTT
d_call: NA
v_call: TRBV9
clone_size: NA
j_call: TRBJ1-4

cdr3_aa: CASSQGQGIAKNIQYF
cdr3_nt: TGTGCCAGCAGCCAAGGACAGGGGATAGCCAAAAACATTCAGTACTTC
d_call: TRBD1
v_call: TRBV7-9
clone_size: NA
j_call: TRBJ2-4

cdr3_aa: CASSNRDEAFF
cdr3_nt: TGTGCCAGCAGCAACCGGGATGAAGCTTTCTTT
d_call: NA
v_call: TRBV7-9
clone_size: few
j_call: TRBJ1-1

cdr3_aa: CASSLLAGEYYEQYF
cdr3_nt: TGTGCCAGCAGCTTGCTAGCGGGGGAATATTACGAGCAGTACTTC
d_call: TRBD2
v_call: TRBV7-2
clone_size: few
j_call: TRBJ2-7

cdr3_aa: CASSLRDRDGEQYF
cdr3_nt: TGCGCCAGCAGCCTCCGGGACAGGGATGGCGAGCAGTACTTC
d_call: TRBD1
v_call: TRBV4-1
clone_size: few
j_call: TRBJ2-7